Listed below are T cell receptor beta chains from one sample, sequenced in a study of blood T cell repertoires in COVID-19. Measured with immunoSEQ multiplex PCR; TCRdb has only the in-frame clones, and not every one. Among 200,000 to 300,000 clones listed, roughly 90% were seen once. The specimen was PBMCs or T cells enriched from blood (not recorded which). These TCRs come from a woman younger than 45 with acute COVID-19. Each CDR3 is given with its conserved first and last residue.

j_call v_call cdr3_aa
TRBJ2-5 TRBV5-6 CASSSPGDGQETQYF
TRBJ1-2 TRBV3-1/TRBV3-2 CASSPRTDYYGYTF
TRBJ2-1 TRBV7-9 CASSLVPGLETDEQFF
TRBJ1-2 TRBV4-1 CASSQDSYGYTF
TRBJ1-5 TRBV11-2 CASSPSTGNQPQHF
TRBJ1-4 TRBV19 CASSLLPGHRTEKLFF
TRBJ2-1 TRBV5-1 CASGASGGTGDEQFF
TRBJ1-6 TRBV5-1 CASSLAGQGTPLHF
TRBJ1-1 TRBV7-9 CASSPDRGNTEAFF
TRBJ1-1 TRBV19 CASSIAGPPNTEAFF
TRBJ2-5 TRBV2 CASISRDREIQETQYF
TRBJ1-5 TRBV15 CATSRKRQGESQPQHF
TRBJ1-1 TRBV3-1/TRBV3-2 CASSQSRGDTEAFF
TRBJ2-7 TRBV7-2 CASSPTGQVTREQYF
TRBJ1-6 TRBV28 CASSPTGTSPSPLHF
TRBJ2-2 TRBV7-3 CASRLAGGTNTGELFF
TRBJ2-1 TRBV2 CASSWTSGGNNEQFF
TRBJ1-1 TRBV13 CASSLVTGHPMNTEAFF
TRBJ1-3 TRBV7-2 CASSLRPGSSSGNTIYF
TRBJ1-6 TRBV29-1 CSVAIRSDSPLHF
TRBJ1-4 TRBV6-4 CASSDSLGQGTATNEKLFF
TRBJ1-6 TRBV4-2 CASSQDWDLQNSPLHF
TRBJ1-1 TRBV5-1 CASSLGGQKNTEAFF
TRBJ2-3 TRBV9 CASSVVPGGVVNTQYF
TRBJ2-7 TRBV7-2 CASSPRAGRSYEQYF
TRBJ2-7 TRBV11-2 CASSLERLARQYF
TRBJ2-2 TRBV15 CATRPGQINTGELFF
TRBJ1-6 TRBV10-3 CAITTTENSPLHF
TRBJ2-1 TRBV4-1 CASSQGATERDEQFF
TRBJ2-2 TRBV10-3 CAITVGQDSTGELFF
TRBJ2-7 TRBV18 CASSPTRTGIYEQYF
TRBJ1-1 TRBV11-2 CASSTRTGYTEAFF
TRBJ1-5 TRBV19 CASSISHSDNQPQHF
TRBJ2-3 TRBV9 CASSVALQGARTDTQYF
TRBJ2-7 TRBV18 CASRSGATDIF
TRBJ1-1 TRBV19 CASSMTENTEAFF
TRBJ2-1 TRBV24-1 CATSGRTSGGARNEQFF
TRBJ1-2 TRBV6-5 CASSSGNYGYTF
TRBJ2-7 TRBV3-1/TRBV3-2 CASSHDYSAYEQYF
TRBJ2-5 TRBV7-3 CASSRTTGLQETQYF
TRBJ2-5 TRBV28 CASSFEETQYF
TRBJ2-7 TRBV28 CASSLFPGQHLPTRQYF
TRBJ2-7 TRBV5-1 CASRKQGVWEQYF
TRBJ2-6 TRBV6-5 CASSWDSSGANVLTF
TRBJ1-2 TRBV3-1/TRBV3-2 CASNLRTAAEGYTF
TRBJ1-5 TRBV30 CAWSVDRGGENQPQHF
TRBJ2-3 TRBV6-5 CASSTHQATDTQYF
TRBJ1-4 TRBV6-5 CASSHREKLFF
TRBJ1-2 TRBV20-1 CSASVEGIYGYTF
TRBJ1-1 TRBV6-1 CASSEGGRSAFF
TRBJ2-1 TRBV21-1 CASSKETGGGGASYNEQFF
TRBJ1-5 TRBV19 CASSILWRGRDQPQHF
TRBJ1-1 TRBV18 CASSPPRQGRAFF
TRBJ1-6 TRBV6-2/TRBV6-3 CASSYGTANSPLHF
TRBJ1-2 TRBV6-2/TRBV6-3 CASSYVRGTYGYTF